The next 12 T cell receptor beta chains were all read from a single sample in a study of OX40 agonist ivuxolimab in advanced cancers. Generated by immunoSEQ multiplex PCR, the TCRdb table keeps only in-frame clones and is missing some. There are roughly 60,000 clones in the sample; about 86% occur only once, and about 2.2% lies in the top ten. This material consisted of CD4+ or CD8+ T cells sorted from blood, taken in a trial of the OX40 agonist ivuxolimab. All receptors derive from an adult with an advanced solid tumor such as melanoma, head and neck, liver or kidney cancer.

Only one count was recorded for this clone. This chain links TRBV7-2 with TRBJ2-2; D remains unclear. This CDR3 comprises 15 residues. V dropped 3 bases and J dropped 0 bases, with 8 bases sitting between them. In germline, CDR1 is SGHTA, CDR2 FQGNSA. CDR3 sequence (DNA): TGTGCCAGCAGCTTTCAGAGGTCGAACACCGGGGAGCTGTTTTTT. Translating gives CASSFQRSNTGELFF.

The chain recombines TRBV11-2 with TRBJ1-2; 8 bases match TRBD1. CDR3 length: 13 residues. CDR1 and CDR2 from the germline V gene are SGHAT and FQNNGV. Losses at the gene ends were 6 bases for V and 6 bases for J; bases not matched to a gene: 6. The CDR3 bases are TGTGCCAGCAGTCGTCAGGGGGCCAATGGCTACACCTTC. It encodes CASSRQGANGYTF.

J is TRBJ2-1 and V is TRBV30, with 12 bases matching TRBD2. Trimming removed 7 bases from V and 1 base from J; junction bases left unmatched: 11. Per germline, CDR1 GTSNPN and CDR2 SVGIG (reference sequence). This CDR3 has 17 residues. Here the CDR3 reads CASRTSGNVASYNEQFF. The CDR3 nucleotides are TGTGCCTCGCGGACTAGCGGGAATGTAGCTTCCTACAATGAGCAGTTCTTC.

This rearrangement joins TRBV5-4 to TRBJ2-7, with TRBD2 identical over 7 bases. The CDR3 contains 13 residues. Trimming cost V 3 bases and J 6 bases; bases outside gene matches: 6. Germline CDR1 is SGHNT and CDR2 is YYREEE (reference sequence). The CDR3 bases are TGTGCCAGCAGCTGGTCCCCGGGGGGCGAGCAGTACTTC. Translated, it gives CASSWSPGGEQYF.

V is TRBV13 and J is TRBJ1-1, with D possibly being TRBD1 (5 bases). V lost 1 base to trimming and J lost 5 bases, with 14 bases between them. Germline V gene data show CDR1 as PRHDT and CDR2 as FYEKMQ (reference sequence). The CDR3 runs to 15 residues. The CDR3 DNA follows: TGTGCCAGCAGCTTAGCCCTTGCGGGGGGTACTGAAGCTTTCTTT. Amino acid sequence: CASSLALAGGTEAFF.

The chain employs TRBV6-1 and TRBJ1-1, with 10 bases matching TRBD1. The length of the CDR3 is 15 residues. After removal of 3 bases from V and 4 bases from J, the junction contained 5 bases not matched to a gene. Germline CDR1 is MNHNS and CDR2 is SASEGT. CDR3 nucleotides: TGTGCCAGCAGTGACCCGGGACAGGGGTTCACTGAAGCTTTCTTT. Residues: CASSDPGQGFTEAFF.

This clone occurred once. V and J are TRBV19 and TRBJ1-2; D uncertain. CDR3 size: 15 residues. V was clipped by 3 bases and J by 2 bases, with 13 bases between them. Germline CDR1 and CDR2: LNHDA and SQIVND (reference sequence). In nucleotides, the CDR3 is TGTGCCAGTAGTATTAATTGGGCAGGAAACTATGGCTACACCTTC. It codes for CASSINWAGNYGYTF.

The J gene is TRBJ2-2, the V gene TRBV7-9; TRBD1 matches at 7 bases. This CDR3 spans 18 amino acids. V lost 0 bases and J lost 2; bases outside the gene matches: 9. Germline V lookup: CDR1 SEHNR, CDR2 FQNEAQ (reference sequence). CDR3 coding DNA: TGTGCCAGCAGCTTAGCCGGGACAGAAAATATTAACACCGGGGAGCTGTTTTTT. Translating gives CASSLAGTENINTGELFF.

The rearrangement joins TRBV30 to TRBJ1-1; no definite D call. Trimming took 8 bases from V and 2 from J, leaving 15 bases between them. The CDR3 sequence is 13 residues long. Germline V gene lookup returns CDR1 GTSNPN and CDR2 SVGIG (reference sequence). DNA of the CDR3: TGTGCCGGCTTGCGCCAGAAAAACACTGAAGCTTTCTTT. It encodes CAGLRQKNTEAFF.

The chain is built from TRBV28 and TRBJ2-3, with 11 positions matching TRBD2. The CDR3 contains 16 residues. CDR1 MDHEN and CDR2 SYDVKM come from the germline V gene. The V segment lost 4 bases and the J segment 7 bases; nucleotides outside the gene matches: 10. For the CDR3, the DNA is TGTGCCAGCAGTTCGACATTAGCGGGAGGGAGGAATACGCAGTATTTT. Its translation: CASSSTLAGGRNTQYF.

This chain uses TRBV29-1 with TRBJ2-2; D is ambiguous. Germline CDR1 and CDR2: SQVTM and ANQGSEA. V was shortened by 5 bases and J by 6 bases, with 13 bases between the two germline ends. This CDR3 is built from 13 residues. CDR3 sequence (DNA): TGCAGCGTTCCGGCACTTACTCCCGGGGAGCTGTTTTTT. Residues: CSVPALTPGELFF.

The rearrangement links TRBV5-4 to TRBJ1-2; no clear D gene. Germline CDR1 SGHNT, CDR2 YYREEE (reference sequence). The CDR3 runs 17 residues. The germline V and J ends were trimmed by 4 bases and 6 bases, with 25 bases remaining between them. CDR3 nucleotide sequence: TGTGCCAGCAGCCTACCTTTAGGAGGTCGGGGAGGTGATGGCTACACCTTC. Amino acid sequence: CASSLPLGGRGGDGYTF. Based on the CDR3 plus reference TRBV5-4 and TRBJ1-2, the full variable domain is ETGVTQSPTHLIKTRGQQVTLRCSSQSGHNTVSWYQQALGQGPQFIFQYYREEENGRGNFPPRFSGLQFPNYSSELNVNALELDDSALYLCASSLPLGGRGGDGYTFGSGTRLTVV.